Listed below are T cell receptor beta chains from one sample, sequenced in a study of blood T cell repertoires in COVID-19. Clones were read by immunoSEQ multiplex PCR, and TCRdb kept only the in-frame ones, dropping some. Seen here are more than 150,000 clones, 90% observed once, and the top ten hold 0.53%. Sequencing was done on a sample of peripheral blood. These receptors originate from a man aged 50-60 years with acute or convalescent COVID-19. Each CDR3 is given with its conserved first and last residue. The D gene is left open where the match is weak. Clone size is stated in some rows and not others, as once, few, many or a class when expanded.

v_gene: TRBV2
j_gene: TRBJ2-5
abundance: NA
d_gene: TRBD1
CDR3nt: TGTGCCAGCAGTCTTGACAGGGGGCACCAAGAGACCCAGTACTTC
CDR3aa: CASSLDRGHQETQYF

v_gene: TRBV6-2/TRBV6-3
j_gene: TRBJ2-7
abundance: NA
d_gene: NA
CDR3nt: TGTGCCAGCAGTTACTCGGAGGGGCTCTACGAGCAGTACTTC
CDR3aa: CASSYSEGLYEQYF

v_gene: TRBV27
j_gene: TRBJ2-1
abundance: NA
d_gene: NA
CDR3nt: TGTGCCAGCAGTTACTCTCGTGACAATGAGCAGTTCTTC
CDR3aa: CASSYSRDNEQFF

v_gene: TRBV28
j_gene: TRBJ2-2
abundance: NA
d_gene: TRBD2
CDR3nt: TGTGCCAGCAACCCACTAGCGGGAGGGACCGGGGAGCTGTTTTTT
CDR3aa: CASNPLAGGTGELFF

v_gene: TRBV29-1
j_gene: TRBJ2-5
abundance: NA
d_gene: TRBD1
CDR3nt: TGCAGCGTTGACCTATACCGACAGGGGGAAGAGACCCAGTACTTC
CDR3aa: CSVDLYRQGEETQYF

v_gene: TRBV6-5
j_gene: TRBJ1-2
abundance: NA
d_gene: TRBD1
CDR3nt: TGTGCCAGCAGTTCCACCGGGACAGGGTACGGCTACACCTTC
CDR3aa: CASSSTGTGYGYTF

v_gene: TRBV28
j_gene: TRBJ2-3
abundance: once
d_gene: NA
CDR3nt: TGTGCCAGTCGCGGAGGGGGCACAGATACGCAGTATTTT
CDR3aa: CASRGGGTDTQYF

v_gene: TRBV6-5
j_gene: TRBJ2-5
abundance: NA
d_gene: TRBD2
CDR3nt: TGTGCCAGCAGGATAGCGGGAGGGGAGACCCAGTACTTC
CDR3aa: CASRIAGGETQYF

v_gene: TRBV10-3
j_gene: TRBJ1-1
abundance: NA
d_gene: NA
CDR3nt: TGTGCCATCAGCCCAGGGGAGATGAACACTGAAGCTTTCTTT
CDR3aa: CAISPGEMNTEAFF

v_gene: TRBV4-2
j_gene: TRBJ1-4
abundance: NA
d_gene: NA
CDR3nt: TGTGCCAGCAGCCCAGAGCCGGGACTGCCTAATGAAAAACTGTTTTTT
CDR3aa: CASSPEPGLPNEKLFF

v_gene: TRBV7-2
j_gene: TRBJ2-3
abundance: once
d_gene: NA
CDR3nt: TGTGCCAGCAGCCCAGTGGGGACTAGCACAGATACGCAGTATTTT
CDR3aa: CASSPVGTSTDTQYF

v_gene: TRBV7-2
j_gene: TRBJ1-2
abundance: NA
d_gene: NA
CDR3nt: TGTGCCAGCAGCCCCCAGAGCGGGTTTCATGGCTACACCTTC
CDR3aa: CASSPQSGFHGYTF

v_gene: TRBV27
j_gene: TRBJ2-5
abundance: once
d_gene: NA
CDR3nt: TGTGCCAGCAGTTTAGCAGGCCTCCAAGAGACCCAGTACTTC
CDR3aa: CASSLAGLQETQYF

v_gene: TRBV21-1
j_gene: TRBJ2-7
abundance: NA
d_gene: NA
CDR3nt: TGTGCCAGCAGCAACAGGGAAGATTTCTACGAGCAGTACTTC
CDR3aa: CASSNREDFYEQYF

v_gene: TRBV5-4
j_gene: TRBJ2-1
abundance: once
d_gene: TRBD1
CDR3nt: TGTGCCAGCAGCAGAGACCGGGACAGGGGTCGAAATGAGCAGTTCTTC
CDR3aa: CASSRDRDRGRNEQFF

v_gene: TRBV28
j_gene: TRBJ1-5
abundance: few
d_gene: NA
CDR3nt: TGTGCCAGCAGTTTACTGGAGAATCAGCCCCAGCATTTT
CDR3aa: CASSLLENQPQHF

v_gene: TRBV3-1/TRBV3-2
j_gene: TRBJ2-1
abundance: NA
d_gene: TRBD2
CDR3nt: TGTGCCAGCAGCCAAGATGCCCTAGCGGGAAAGGGTGAGCAGTTCTTC
CDR3aa: CASSQDALAGKGEQFF

v_gene: TRBV6-5
j_gene: TRBJ2-2
abundance: NA
d_gene: NA
CDR3nt: TGTGCCAGCAGCTGGAGAACCGGGGAGCTGTTTTTT
CDR3aa: CASSWRTGELFF

v_gene: TRBV18
j_gene: TRBJ1-1
abundance: NA
d_gene: TRBD1
CDR3nt: TGTGCCAGCTCACCGAGGGGACAGCCAGGTGAAGCTTTCTTT
CDR3aa: CASSPRGQPGEAFF

v_gene: TRBV28
j_gene: TRBJ2-7
abundance: NA
d_gene: TRBD1
CDR3nt: TGTGCCAGCAGTTCCGGGACAGGGGGTCGTGAGCAGTACTTC
CDR3aa: CASSSGTGGREQYF

v_gene: TRBV28
j_gene: TRBJ1-5
abundance: NA
d_gene: NA
CDR3nt: TGTGCCAGCAGTTTATTGGGAGGGCGGAGGCAGCCCCAGCATTTT
CDR3aa: CASSLLGGRRQPQHF

v_gene: TRBV21-1
j_gene: TRBJ2-2
abundance: once
d_gene: NA
CDR3nt: TGTGCCAGCAGCAAATTAACAGGAGTTGAACCCACCGGGGAGCTGTTTTTT
CDR3aa: CASSKLTGVEPTGELFF

v_gene: TRBV27
j_gene: TRBJ2-7
abundance: NA
d_gene: TRBD2
CDR3nt: TGTGCCAGCAGTTTAGTTAGCGGGAGTAACTACGAGCAGTACTTC
CDR3aa: CASSLVSGSNYEQYF

v_gene: TRBV27
j_gene: TRBJ2-1
abundance: NA
d_gene: TRBD1
CDR3nt: TGTGCCAGCAGTCTCCCGGGACAGACCCACTTGGATGAGCAGTTCTTC
CDR3aa: CASSLPGQTHLDEQFF

v_gene: TRBV28
j_gene: TRBJ1-1
abundance: few
d_gene: NA
CDR3nt: TGTGCCAGCAGTTTCAGGGCGGCAGGGAACACTGAAGCTTTCTTT
CDR3aa: CASSFRAAGNTEAFF

v_gene: TRBV28
j_gene: TRBJ1-1
abundance: NA
d_gene: TRBD1
CDR3nt: TGTGCCAGCAGTAGACAGGGGATGATTGCTTTCTTT
CDR3aa: CASSRQGMIAFF

v_gene: TRBV7-6
j_gene: TRBJ2-3
abundance: once
d_gene: TRBD2
CDR3nt: TGTGCCAGCAGCTTAGGGACTAGCGAGGCAGATACGCAGTATTTT
CDR3aa: CASSLGTSEADTQYF

v_gene: TRBV6-6
j_gene: TRBJ2-3
abundance: NA
d_gene: TRBD1
CDR3nt: TGTGCCAGCAGCCCGGGACAGGGGGCTAATCCAGATACGCAGTATTTT
CDR3aa: CASSPGQGANPDTQYF

v_gene: TRBV11-2
j_gene: TRBJ2-7
abundance: NA
d_gene: NA
CDR3nt: TGTGCCAGCAGCACCGGGGCAGGAGGGCTACTACGCGAGCAGTACTTC
CDR3aa: CASSTGAGGLLREQYF

v_gene: TRBV6-5
j_gene: TRBJ2-1
abundance: NA
d_gene: NA
CDR3nt: TGTGCCAGCAGTACAGACAACAATGAGCAGTTCTTC
CDR3aa: CASSTDNNEQFF

v_gene: TRBV20-1
j_gene: TRBJ2-2
abundance: NA
d_gene: TRBD2
CDR3nt: TGCAGTGCTTGTGGACTAGCGAGTAACACCGGGGAGCTGTTTTTT
CDR3aa: CSACGLASNTGELFF

v_gene: TRBV19
j_gene: TRBJ2-1
abundance: once
d_gene: NA
CDR3nt: TGTGCCAGTACCAACAGGGCTTTGAGCTCCTACAATGAGCAGTTCTTC
CDR3aa: CASTNRALSSYNEQFF

v_gene: TRBV9
j_gene: TRBJ2-6
abundance: once
d_gene: NA
CDR3nt: TGTGCCAGCAGCGGGACAGTCTCTGGGGCCAACGTCCTGACTTTC
CDR3aa: CASSGTVSGANVLTF

v_gene: TRBV10-3
j_gene: TRBJ2-1
abundance: NA
d_gene: NA
CDR3nt: TGTGCCATCAGTGAGGCCCGGGGAGTCGAGAATGAGCAGTTCTTC
CDR3aa: CAISEARGVENEQFF

v_gene: TRBV10-3
j_gene: TRBJ1-5
abundance: once
d_gene: NA
CDR3nt: TGTGCCATCAGTGAGTCTGGAGCTGGTAATCAGCCCCAGCATTTT
CDR3aa: CAISESGAGNQPQHF

v_gene: TRBV29-1
j_gene: TRBJ1-1
abundance: NA
d_gene: NA
CDR3nt: TGCAGCGTAACGGACGGGGTAGCGTTCACTGAAGCTTTCTTT
CDR3aa: CSVTDGVAFTEAFF

v_gene: TRBV7-2
j_gene: TRBJ1-1
abundance: NA
d_gene: NA
CDR3nt: TGTGCCAGCAGCTTAGATTACAGGGTCCGCGGTGAAGCTTTCTTT
CDR3aa: CASSLDYRVRGEAFF

v_gene: TRBV3-1/TRBV3-2
j_gene: TRBJ1-2
abundance: NA
d_gene: NA
CDR3nt: TGTGCCAGCAGCCTTGACAGCTCTAACTATGGCTACACCTTC
CDR3aa: CASSLDSSNYGYTF

v_gene: TRBV6-4
j_gene: TRBJ1-2
abundance: NA
d_gene: NA
CDR3nt: TGTGCCAGCAGTCGGGGGTTCCCCTATGGCTACACCTTC
CDR3aa: CASSRGFPYGYTF

v_gene: TRBV7-3
j_gene: TRBJ2-5
abundance: once
d_gene: TRBD2
CDR3nt: TGTGCCAGCAGCACTCTAGCGGGAGGGCGCGAGACCCAGTACTTC
CDR3aa: CASSTLAGGRETQYF

v_gene: TRBV30
j_gene: TRBJ1-2
abundance: once
d_gene: NA
CDR3nt: TGTGCCTGGAGTGTAACCCGGAGGGGTGGCTACACCTTC
CDR3aa: CAWSVTRRGGYTF

v_gene: TRBV5-1
j_gene: TRBJ1-6
abundance: NA
d_gene: NA
CDR3nt: TGCGCCAGCAGCTTGCTGAGCTCCTATAATTCACCCCTCCACTTT
CDR3aa: CASSLLSSYNSPLHF

v_gene: TRBV6-6
j_gene: TRBJ2-7
abundance: once
d_gene: NA
CDR3nt: TGTGCCAGCAGTACTAGGGCTGGGGACTACGAGCAGTACTTC
CDR3aa: CASSTRAGDYEQYF

v_gene: TRBV5-8
j_gene: TRBJ1-3
abundance: NA
d_gene: NA
CDR3nt: TGTGCCAGCAGCTTCCTAGCCTTTAGCTCTGGAAACACCATATATTTT
CDR3aa: CASSFLAFSSGNTIYF

v_gene: TRBV24-1
j_gene: TRBJ2-3
abundance: NA
d_gene: TRBD2
CDR3nt: TGTGCCACCAGTGCCATGGGGGGGGGAGAGCCAGATACGCAGTATTTT
CDR3aa: CATSAMGGGEPDTQYF

v_gene: TRBV12-2
j_gene: TRBJ1-5
abundance: once
d_gene: NA
CDR3nt: TGTGCAAGTCGTTCCCTGGACAGGGATCCGACTGGCAATCAGCCCCAGCATTTT
CDR3aa: CASRSLDRDPTGNQPQHF

v_gene: TRBV9
j_gene: TRBJ2-1
abundance: NA
d_gene: TRBD2
CDR3nt: TGTGCCAGCAGCGATAGCGGGAGCTCCTACAATGAGCAGTTCTTC
CDR3aa: CASSDSGSSYNEQFF

v_gene: TRBV28
j_gene: TRBJ2-7
abundance: NA
d_gene: NA
CDR3nt: TGTGCCAGCAGTTTACCAGGACAGAACTACGAGCAGTACTTC
CDR3aa: CASSLPGQNYEQYF

v_gene: TRBV3-1/TRBV3-2
j_gene: TRBJ1-5
abundance: NA
d_gene: NA
CDR3nt: TGTGCCAGCAGCCAAGACATTAGCAATCAGCCCCAGCATTTT
CDR3aa: CASSQDISNQPQHF

v_gene: TRBV24-1
j_gene: TRBJ1-1
abundance: NA
d_gene: TRBD1
CDR3nt: TGTGCCACCAGTGATTTTATGACAGGGGAAGGCGCTTTCTTT
CDR3aa: CATSDFMTGEGAFF

v_gene: TRBV10-3
j_gene: TRBJ2-3
abundance: NA
d_gene: TRBD2
CDR3nt: TGTGCCATCAGTGAGGCACTAGCGGGCCCAGATACGCAGTATTTT
CDR3aa: CAISEALAGPDTQYF

v_gene: TRBV19
j_gene: TRBJ2-5
abundance: NA
d_gene: NA
CDR3nt: TGTGCCAGTGGGGGCAGACAAGAGACCCAGTACTTC
CDR3aa: CASGGRQETQYF